Here is one T cell receptor beta chain with its context. The sample originates from a study of blood T cell repertoires in COVID-19. Germline values: CDR1 MNHEY, CDR2 SVGAGI. The CDR3 is 11 amino acids. V gave up 7 bases and J gave up 3 bases, with 6 bases separating them. In the study's own analysis: Reference gene primers were amplified, and this amplification served to estimate nucleated cell counts. The data were produced by immunoSEQ multiplex PCR, yet TCRdb's version contains in-frame clones alone and is incomplete. V, J and clone size are those of that table, while D and trimming were read from the DNA. The sample consists of about 38,000 clones, around four fifths of them appearing once.

The chain combines TRBV6-5 with TRBJ1-1; no reliable D call. Sequencing was done on a sample of peripheral blood. The receptor was derived from a man aged 50-59 years with active COVID-19. CDR3 residues: CASTQDTEAFF. CDR3 nucleotides: TGTGCCAGCACGCAGGACACTGAAGCTTTCTTT.